Below, 10 T cell receptor beta chains from the same sample are listed, as sequenced in a study of Ad26.COV2.S vaccination and SARS-CoV-2 variants. Treatment described: around 19 received Ad26.COV2.S at low or high dose, single or two shots; about 5 received placebo; per-sample allocation not given. Following the first vaccine or placebo injection, samples were taken on day 63. Profiled with immunoSEQ multiplex PCR; TCRdb holds only in-frame clones, not every one. In the table there are about 430,000 clones, 80% to 95% of which are singletons. The sequencing here drew on peripheral blood, taken in a trial of Ad26.COV2.S vaccine versus placebo. The receptor set was obtained from a person aged 18 to 59 who received the Ad26.COV2.S COVID-19 vaccine or a placebo.

The V call is TRBV15, the J call TRBJ2-2, with unresolved D. V lost 0 bases, J lost 2 bases, and 1 base lay in between. From germline, CDR1 is LNHNV and CDR2 YYDKDF (reference sequence). The CDR3 spans 13 residues. The CDR3 coding sequence is TGTGCCACCAGCAGAGAAAACACCGGGGAGCTGTTTTTT. Translating gives CATSRENTGELFF.

The chain joins TRBV7-2 to TRBJ2-3; TRBD2 might be the D (5 bases). The germline V gene has CDR1 SGHTA and CDR2 FQGNSA. The V end lost 4 bases, the J end lost 0 bases, and 17 bases lay between the germline ends. The CDR3 extends over 17 amino acids. The chain's CDR3 is CASSSRVGGTSTDTQYF. The DNA for the CDR3 is TGTGCCAGCAGCTCGAGGGTGGGCGGAACTAGCACAGATACGCAGTATTTT. Combining the CDR3 with reference TRBV7-2 and TRBJ2-3 gives the whole variable domain GAGVSQSPSNKVTEKGKDVELRCDPISGHTALYWYRQSLGQGLEFLIYFQGNSAPDKSGLPSDRFSAERTGGSVSTLTIQRTQQEDSAVYLCASSSRVGGTSTDTQYFGPGTRLTVL.

This clone was counted a few times. The rearrangement uses TRBV18 and TRBJ2-7; D is uncertain. The germline gives CDR1 KGHSH, CDR2 LQKENI. This CDR3 contains 15 residues. Trimming took off 0 bases at V and 0 bases at J, with 9 bases between the two ends. CDR3 sequence: CASSPPGPTSYEQYF. The CDR3 bases are TGTGCCAGCTCACCACCAGGCCCTACCTCCTACGAGCAGTACTTC.

The CDR3 DNA reads as TGTGCCAGCACGGGTCTAGCGGGACCCAACACCGGGGAGCTGTTTTTT. Its protein product is CASTGLAGPNTGELFF. This chain uses TRBV25-1 with TRBJ2-2; 9 bases are shared with TRBD2. Germline V gene lookup returns CDR1 MGHDK and CDR2 SYGVNS. The CDR3 extends over 16 amino acids. V was pared by 7 bases and J by 2 bases, with 8 bases of the junction left unmatched.

V gene TRBV6-1 combines with J gene TRBJ2-4, with no clear D. Germline CDR1 reads MNHNS; CDR2 reads SASEGT. The V end lost 0 bases, the J end lost 0 bases, and 12 bases lay between the germline ends. The length of the CDR3 is 17 residues. This CDR3 is CASSEAEGTLAKNIQYF. In DNA, the CDR3 is TGTGCCAGCAGTGAAGCAGAAGGTACGCTAGCCAAAAACATTCAGTACTTC.

This sequence joins TRBV30 and TRBJ2-3; 8 positions agree with TRBD1. J lost 6 bases, V lost 0 bases, and 5 bases had no gene match. Germline lookup yields CDR1 GTSNPN and CDR2 SVGIG (reference sequence). This CDR3 spans 14 amino acids. CDR3 amino acids: CAWSVRTGKDTQYF. In nucleotides, the CDR3 is TGTGCCTGGAGTGTACGGACAGGGAAGGATACGCAGTATTTT.

With respect to this clone: Other DNA sequences within the sample encode an identical CDR3. The rearrangement links TRBV7-2 to TRBJ2-6; D may be TRBD1 (5 bases). The CDR3 is made up of 15 amino acids. Trimming pared 5 bases from V and 0 bases from J, leaving 8 bases between. The germline V gene has CDR1 SGHTA and CDR2 FQGNSA. The CDR3 reads CASSLDSSGANVLTF. Here the CDR3 DNA reads TGTGCCAGCAGCCTCGACAGCTCTGGGGCCAACGTCCTGACTTTC.

The chain is built from TRBV28 and TRBJ1-5; a weak D match, TRBD1 (5 bases). The V gene's germline CDR1 is MDHEN and CDR2 SYDVKM. Trimming stripped 7 bases from V and 2 bases from J, with 12 bases between. CDR3 size: 14 residues. The CDR3 nucleotides read TGTGCCAGCACCCTGTGGGGGGGCAATCAGCCCCAGCATTTT. As protein: CASTLWGGNQPQHF.

The V gene is TRBV5-1, the J gene TRBJ2-2, with TRBD1 identical over 8 bases. The CDR3 contains 15 residues. V gave up 4 bases and J gave up 5 bases; unmatched junction bases: 7. CDR1 and CDR2 (germline): SGHRS, YFSETQ. CDR3 region: CASSAGQGWTGELFF. DNA for the CDR3: TGCGCCAGCAGCGCCGGACAGGGTTGGACCGGGGAGCTGTTTTTT.

V and J are TRBV5-4 and TRBJ2-7; 8 nucleotides agree with TRBD1. Germline V gene sequence: CDR1 SGHNT, CDR2 YYREEE (reference sequence). The CDR3 totals 15 residues. The V gene end was trimmed by 2 bases and the J gene end by 2 bases; junction bases not matched to a gene: 6. The CDR3 DNA is TGTGCCAGCAGCTTCTACTCGACAGGGGCCTACGAGCAGTACTTC. Translated: CASSFYSTGAYEQYF.